Presented here are 6 T cell receptor beta chains from one specimen sequenced in a study of CD8 T cells in ankylosing spondylitis. TCRdb re-derived calls from the 5' RACE reads in MiXCR, one entry per CDR3 protein. This sample has more than 400,000 distinct CDR3 sequences; roughly 5% occur once, and the top ten carry approximately 4%. No cognate antigen is known for these TCRs. Study-wide results and limits: For ankylosing spondylitis blood, a TCR beta motif of seven to nine highly homologous variants appeared characteristic.

Sequencing was performed on blood, either unsorted or a sorted T cell fraction (not recorded which). The receptors were sampled from a male donor with ankylosing spondylitis.

This clonotype has at least ten counts. The gene calls are TRBV5-5 and TRBJ1-1; D uncertain. V lost 0 bases, J lost 8 bases, and 20 bases lay in between. Per germline, CDR1 SGHKS and CDR2 YYEKEE (reference sequence). CDR3 length equals 16 residues. The CDR3 coding sequence is TGTGCCAGCAGCTTGGTAGTGACTTCAACCTCCTCCGAAGCTTTCTTT. Protein sequence: CASSLVVTSTSSEAFF.

This clonotype was found many times. The CDR3 protein is CSALGTGGVYEQYF. The CDR3 DNA follows: TGCAGTGCTCTAGGGACAGGGGGCGTCTACGAGCAGTACTTC. V gene TRBV20-1 combines with J gene TRBJ2-7; 12 bases match TRBD1. Germline-derived CDR1 and CDR2 are DFQATT and SNEGSKA (reference sequence). V dropped 5 bases and J dropped 3; count of bases not matched to a gene: 5. The CDR3 runs 14 residues.

This clonotype was observed at least ten times. V gene TRBV7-8 combines with J gene TRBJ2-1, with D hard to call. CDR3 size: 14 residues. V was cut by 4 bases and J by 6 bases, with 13 bases left in between. Germline assignment: CDR1 SGHVS and CDR2 FQNEAQ. CDR3 sequence: CASSSVVGPNEQFF. DNA for the CDR3: TGTGCCAGCAGCTCGGTTGTGGGCCCCAATGAGCAGTTCTTC.

The gene calls are TRBV7-2 and TRBJ2-3; 13 nucleotides line up with TRBD2. J lost 6 bases, V lost 0 bases, and 6 bases had no gene match. Germline V gene sequence: CDR1 SGHTA, CDR2 FQGNSA. This CDR3 is 17 amino acids long. As DNA, the CDR3 is TGTGCCAGCAGCTTAGCGCAACTAGCGGGGGGGCCGGATACGCAGTATTTT. It translates to CASSLAQLAGGPDTQYF.

The sample holds many counts of this clonotype. V gene TRBV20-1 combines with J gene TRBJ1-1, with a possible D match to TRBD1 (5 bases). V was shortened by 5 bases and J by 4 bases, with 14 bases between the two germline ends. Germline CDR1 DFQATT, CDR2 SNEGSKA (reference sequence). There are 13 residues in the CDR3. CDR3 loop: CSAEVGGFTEAFF. CDR3 nucleotide sequence: TGCAGTGCTGAGGTGGGGGGGTTCACTGAAGCTTTCTTT.

This clonotype has at least ten counts. Written as DNA, the CDR3 is TGCGCCAGCAGCTTAGACAGGGTTTTTTACGAGCAGTACTTC. Protein: CASSLDRVFYEQYF. The V and J genes are TRBV10-2 and TRBJ2-7; TRBD1 aligns across 7 bases. The trim removed 6 bases at V and 4 bases at J, leaving 9 bases unmatched. CDR3 length: 14 residues. Per the germline V gene, CDR1 is WSHSY and CDR2 is SAAADI.